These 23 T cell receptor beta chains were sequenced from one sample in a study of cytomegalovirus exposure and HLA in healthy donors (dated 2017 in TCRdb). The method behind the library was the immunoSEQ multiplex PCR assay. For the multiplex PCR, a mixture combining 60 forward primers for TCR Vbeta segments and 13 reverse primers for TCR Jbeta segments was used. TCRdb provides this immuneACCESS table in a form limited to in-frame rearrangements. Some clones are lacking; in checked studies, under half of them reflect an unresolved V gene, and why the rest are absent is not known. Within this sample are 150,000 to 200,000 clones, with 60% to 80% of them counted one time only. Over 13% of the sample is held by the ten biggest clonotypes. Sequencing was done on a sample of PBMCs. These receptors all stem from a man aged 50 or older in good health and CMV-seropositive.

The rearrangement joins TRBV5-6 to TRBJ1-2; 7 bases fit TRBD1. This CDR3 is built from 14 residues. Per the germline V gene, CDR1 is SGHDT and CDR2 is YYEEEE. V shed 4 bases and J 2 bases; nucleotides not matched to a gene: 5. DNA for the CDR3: TGTGCCAGCAGCCCGGGACAGTTCAACTATGGCTACACCTTC. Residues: CASSPGQFNYGYTF. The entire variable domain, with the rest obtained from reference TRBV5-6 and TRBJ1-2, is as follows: DAGVTQSPTHLIKTRGQQVTLRCSPKSGHDTVSWYQQALGQGPQFIFQYYEEEERQRGNFPDRFSGHQFPNYSSELNVNALLLGDSALYLCASSPGQFNYGYTFGSGTRLTVV.

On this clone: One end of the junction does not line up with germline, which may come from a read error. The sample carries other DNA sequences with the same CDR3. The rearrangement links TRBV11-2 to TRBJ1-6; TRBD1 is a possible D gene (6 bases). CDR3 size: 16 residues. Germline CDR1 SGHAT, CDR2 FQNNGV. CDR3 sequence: CASSLALTGYNSPLHF. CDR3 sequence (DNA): TGTGCCAGCAGCTTAGCGTTGACAGGATATAATTCCCCCCTCCACTTT.

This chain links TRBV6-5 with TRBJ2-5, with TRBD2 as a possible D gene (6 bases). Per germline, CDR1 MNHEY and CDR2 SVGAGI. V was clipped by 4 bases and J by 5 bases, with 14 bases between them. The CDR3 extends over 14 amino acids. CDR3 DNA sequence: TGTGCCAGCAGTTTCGGAGAGCGGGTGGAGACCCAGTACTTC. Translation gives CASSFGERVETQYF.

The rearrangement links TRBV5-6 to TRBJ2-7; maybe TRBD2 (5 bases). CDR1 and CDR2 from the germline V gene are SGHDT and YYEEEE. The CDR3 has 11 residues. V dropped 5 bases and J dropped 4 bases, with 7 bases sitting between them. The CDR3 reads CASSRGYEQYV. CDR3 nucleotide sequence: TGTGCCAGCAGTAGAGGGTACGAGCAGTACGTC.

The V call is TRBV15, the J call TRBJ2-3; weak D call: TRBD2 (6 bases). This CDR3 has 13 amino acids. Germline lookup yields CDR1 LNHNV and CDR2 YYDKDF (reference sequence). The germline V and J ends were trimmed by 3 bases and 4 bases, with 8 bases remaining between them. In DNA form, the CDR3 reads TGTGCCACCAGCAGTTCGGGGGCAGATACGCAGTATTTT. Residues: CATSSSGADTQYF.

This CDR3 is CASSFGANYGYTF. CDR3 nucleotides: TGTGCCAGCAGTTTCGGGGCTAACTATGGCTACACCTTC. V gene TRBV28 combines with J gene TRBJ1-2, with unresolved D. This CDR3 is built from 13 residues. V was cut by 3 bases and J by 0 bases, with 5 bases left in between. The germline gives CDR1 MDHEN, CDR2 SYDVKM.

CDR3 sequence reads: CASSQDRQGSYEQYF. The DNA for the CDR3 is TGCGCCAGCAGCCAAGATAGGCAGGGTTCTTACGAGCAGTACTTC. The chain couples TRBV4-3 to TRBJ2-7; perhaps TRBD1 as D (5 bases). In germline, CDR1 is LGHNA, CDR2 YSLEER. V lost 0 bases, J lost 4 bases, and 13 bases lay in between. The CDR3 totals 15 residues.

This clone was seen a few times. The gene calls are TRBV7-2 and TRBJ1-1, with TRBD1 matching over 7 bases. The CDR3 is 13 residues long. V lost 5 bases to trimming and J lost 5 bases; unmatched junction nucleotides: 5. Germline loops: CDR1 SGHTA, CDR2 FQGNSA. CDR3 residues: CASSPQGETEAFF. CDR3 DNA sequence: TGTGCCAGCAGCCCTCAGGGGGAGACTGAAGCTTTCTTT. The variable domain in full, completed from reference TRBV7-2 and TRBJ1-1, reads GAGVSQSPSNKVTEKGKDVELRCDPISGHTALYWYRQSLGQGLEFLIYFQGNSAPDKSGLPSDRFSAERTGGSVSTLTIQRTQQEDSAVYLCASSPQGETEAFFGQGTRLTVV.

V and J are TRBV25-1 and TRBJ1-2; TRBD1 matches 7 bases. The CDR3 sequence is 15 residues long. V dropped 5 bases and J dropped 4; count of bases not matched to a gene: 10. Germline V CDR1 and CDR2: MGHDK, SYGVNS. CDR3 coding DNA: TGTGCCAGCAGTTATACAGGGGCCTCAGGCTATGGCTACACCTTC. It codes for CASSYTGASGYGYTF.

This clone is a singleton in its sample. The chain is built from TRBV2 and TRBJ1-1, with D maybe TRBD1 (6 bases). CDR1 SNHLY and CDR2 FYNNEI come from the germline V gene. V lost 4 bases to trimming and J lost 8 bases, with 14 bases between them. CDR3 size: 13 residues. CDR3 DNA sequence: TGTGCCAGCAGTGCGTCACAGGGCCTCGAAGCTTTCTTT. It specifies CASSASQGLEAFF.

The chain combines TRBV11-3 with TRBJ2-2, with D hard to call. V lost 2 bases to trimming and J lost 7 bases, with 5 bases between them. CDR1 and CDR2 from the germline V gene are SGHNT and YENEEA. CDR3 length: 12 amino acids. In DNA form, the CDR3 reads TGTGCCAGCAGCTTATCCCACGGGGAGCTGTTTTTT. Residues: CASSLSHGELFF.

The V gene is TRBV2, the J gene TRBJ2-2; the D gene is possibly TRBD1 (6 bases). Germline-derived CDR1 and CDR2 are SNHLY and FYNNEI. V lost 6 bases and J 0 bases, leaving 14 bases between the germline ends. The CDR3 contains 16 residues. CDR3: CASRPGQIANTGELFF. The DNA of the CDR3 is TGTGCCAGCAGGCCCGGACAGATCGCGAACACCGGGGAGCTGTTTTTT.

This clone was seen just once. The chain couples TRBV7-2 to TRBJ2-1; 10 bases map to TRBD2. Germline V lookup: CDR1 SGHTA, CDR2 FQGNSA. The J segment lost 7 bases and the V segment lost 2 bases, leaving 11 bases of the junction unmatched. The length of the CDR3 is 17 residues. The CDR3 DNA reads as TGTGCCAGCAGCTTATCCCCATCTGGGACTAGCGATAATGAGCAGTTCTTC. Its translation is CASSLSPSGTSDNEQFF.

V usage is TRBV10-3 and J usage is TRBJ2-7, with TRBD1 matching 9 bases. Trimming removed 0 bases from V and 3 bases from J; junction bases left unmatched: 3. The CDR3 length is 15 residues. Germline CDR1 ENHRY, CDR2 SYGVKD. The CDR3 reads CAISESGTGRYEQYF. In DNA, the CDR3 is TGTGCCATCAGTGAGTCTGGGACAGGGCGCTACGAGCAGTACTTC.

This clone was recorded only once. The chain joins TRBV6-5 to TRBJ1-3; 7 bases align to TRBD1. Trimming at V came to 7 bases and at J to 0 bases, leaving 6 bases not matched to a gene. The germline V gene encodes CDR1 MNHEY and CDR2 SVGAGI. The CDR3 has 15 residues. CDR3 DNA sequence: TGTGCCAGCATCGCCGGGACAGTCTCTGGAAACACCATATATTTT. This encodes CASIAGTVSGNTIYF.

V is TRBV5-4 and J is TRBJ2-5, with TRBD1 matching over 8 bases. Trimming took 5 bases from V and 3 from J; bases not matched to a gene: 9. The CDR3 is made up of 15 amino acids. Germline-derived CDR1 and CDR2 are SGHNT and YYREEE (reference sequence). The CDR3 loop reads CASSRTQGEEETQYF. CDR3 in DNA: TGTGCCAGCAGTCGCACACAGGGGGAAGAAGAGACCCAGTACTTC.

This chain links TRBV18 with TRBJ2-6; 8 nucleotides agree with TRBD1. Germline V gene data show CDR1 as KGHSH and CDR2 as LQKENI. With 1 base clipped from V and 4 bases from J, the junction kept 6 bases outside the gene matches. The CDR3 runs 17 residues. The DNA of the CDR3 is TGTGCCAGCTCACCACAACGGACAGGGAAAGGGGCCAACGTCCTGACTTTC. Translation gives CASSPQRTGKGANVLTF. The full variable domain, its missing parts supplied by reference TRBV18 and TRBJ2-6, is NAGVMQNPRHLVRRRGQEARLRCSPMKGHSHVYWYRQLPEEGLKFMVYLQKENIIDESGMPKERFSAEFPKEGPSILRIQQVVRGDSAAYFCASSPQRTGKGANVLTFGAGSRLTVL.

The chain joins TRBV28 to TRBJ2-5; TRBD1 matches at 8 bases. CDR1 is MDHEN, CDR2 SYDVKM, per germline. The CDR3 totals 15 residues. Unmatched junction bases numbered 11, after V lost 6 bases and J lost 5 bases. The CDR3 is CASSPAPDRAETQYF. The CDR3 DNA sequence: TGTGCCAGCAGCCCAGCCCCGGACAGGGCGGAGACCCAGTACTTC.

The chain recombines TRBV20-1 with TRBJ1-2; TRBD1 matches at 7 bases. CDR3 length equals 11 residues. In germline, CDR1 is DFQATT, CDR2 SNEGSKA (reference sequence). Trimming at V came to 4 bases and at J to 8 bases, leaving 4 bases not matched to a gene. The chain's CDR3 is CSATRDRGYTF. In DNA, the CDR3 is TGCAGTGCTACCCGGGACAGAGGCTACACCTTC.

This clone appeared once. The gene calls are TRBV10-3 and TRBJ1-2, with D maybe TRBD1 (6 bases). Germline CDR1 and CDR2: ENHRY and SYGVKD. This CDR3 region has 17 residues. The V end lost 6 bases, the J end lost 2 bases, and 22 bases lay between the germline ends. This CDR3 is CAIRAGDAVGSNYGYTF. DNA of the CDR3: TGTGCCATCAGAGCAGGGGACGCGGTGGGTTCGAACTATGGCTACACCTTC.

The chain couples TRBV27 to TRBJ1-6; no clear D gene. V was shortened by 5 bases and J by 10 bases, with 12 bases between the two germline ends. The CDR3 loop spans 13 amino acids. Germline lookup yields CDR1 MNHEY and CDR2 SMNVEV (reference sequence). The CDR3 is CASSLTEESPLHF. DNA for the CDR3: TGTGCCAGCAGTCTCACGGAGGAGTCACCCCTCCACTTT.

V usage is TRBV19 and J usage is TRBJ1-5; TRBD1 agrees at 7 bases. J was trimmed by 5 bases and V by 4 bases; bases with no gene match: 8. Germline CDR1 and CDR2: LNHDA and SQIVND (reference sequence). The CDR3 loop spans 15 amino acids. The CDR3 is CASSTRQGGHQPQHF. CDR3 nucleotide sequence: TGTGCCAGTAGTACCCGACAGGGAGGTCATCAGCCCCAGCATTTT.

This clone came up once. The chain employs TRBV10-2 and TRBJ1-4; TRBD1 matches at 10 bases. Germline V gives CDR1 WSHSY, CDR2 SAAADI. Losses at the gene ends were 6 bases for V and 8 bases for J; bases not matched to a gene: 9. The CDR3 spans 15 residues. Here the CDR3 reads CASRNRQGAREKLFF. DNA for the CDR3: TGCGCCAGCAGAAATAGACAGGGGGCGCGGGAAAAACTGTTTTTT.